The rows below give T cell receptor beta chains drawn from one sample of a study of pediatric ulcerative colitis. Generated by immunoSEQ multiplex PCR, the TCRdb table keeps only in-frame clones and is missing some. Of some 10,000 clones in the sample, approximately 88% were seen once. Sample: blood. All receptors derive from a girl aged 10 to 17 with moderate ulcerative colitis. The CDR3 runs from the conserved cysteine through the conserved F or W. Fields, in order: D gene, J gene, clone size, V gene, CDR3 protein, CDR3 DNA. A D gene is named only where the DNA matches it firmly. Part of the rows lack a size; the others show once, few, many or a class for expanded clones.

>NA|TRBJ1-1|NA|TRBV5-1
CASSLASATEAFF
TGCGCCAGCAGCTTGGCCTCAGCTACTGAAGCTTTCTTT
>NA|TRBJ2-7|NA|TRBV5-4
CASSLAGKIYEQYF
TGTGCCAGCAGCTTAGCTGGGAAAATCTACGAGCAGTACTTC
>TRBD1|TRBJ2-5|NA|TRBV7-8
CASSSGTGVETQYF
TGTGCCAGCAGCTCCGGGACAGGGGTAGAGACCCAGTACTTC
>NA|TRBJ2-6|few|TRBV6-4
CASSIPDTRQSRANVLTF
TGTGCCAGCAGTATTCCAGACACACGACAAAGTCGGGCCAACGTCCTGACTTTC
>TRBD2|TRBJ2-1|NA|TRBV6-6
CASSYSRRGSYNEQFF
TGTGCCAGCAGTTATTCCAGGCGGGGGAGCTACAATGAGCAGTTCTTC
>NA|TRBJ2-7|NA|TRBV28
CASSAGPTYYEQYF
TGTGCCAGCAGTGCCGGACCTACTTACTACGAGCAGTACTTC
>NA|TRBJ2-1|NA|TRBV2
CASSIGLGKVSEQFF
TGTGCCAGCAGTATTGGTCTAGGGAAGGTGAGTGAGCAGTTCTTC
>NA|TRBJ2-7|NA|TRBV5-4
CASSSKTGSYEQYF
TGTGCCAGCAGCTCGAAGACAGGCTCCTACGAGCAGTACTTC
>NA|TRBJ1-6|few|TRBV11-2
CASSLGFSGGHKYF
TGTGCCAGCAGCTTAGGGTTTTCTGGGGGACATAAGTACTTT
>NA|TRBJ1-2|NA|TRBV6-1
CASSAQEANYGYTF
TGTGCCAGCAGTGCGCAGGAGGCTAACTATGGCTACACCTTC
>NA|TRBJ2-1|NA|TRBV7-9
CASSTQLNEQFF
TGTGCCAGCAGCACCCAACTAAATGAGCAGTTCTTC
>NA|TRBJ2-1|once|TRBV2
CASSLQGNEQFF
TGTGCCAGCAGCCTACAAGGGAATGAGCAGTTCTTC
>NA|TRBJ1-1|NA|TRBV7-9
CASSPTGYTEAFF
TGTGCCAGCAGCCCCACAGGGTACACTGAAGCTTTCTTT
>NA|TRBJ1-1|NA|TRBV25-1
CASSKGVFTEAFF
TGTGCCAGCAGTAAAGGGGTTTTCACTGAAGCTTTCTTT
>NA|TRBJ1-6|NA|TRBV9
CASSVEAGSPLHF
TGTGCCAGCAGCGTAGAGGCTGGATCACCCCTCCACTTT
>NA|TRBJ1-3|NA|TRBV7-9
CASNRGQAGNTIYF
TGTGCCAGCAACCGGGGGCAGGCTGGAAACACCATATATTTT
>NA|TRBJ1-1|few|TRBV5-4
CASSPTGTYEAFF
TGTGCCAGCAGCCCCACAGGGACCTATGAAGCTTTCTTT
>NA|TRBJ2-3|NA|TRBV5-1
CASSAGLGTDTQYF
TGCGCCAGCAGCGCGGGACTTGGCACAGATACGCAGTATTTT
>NA|TRBJ2-6|NA|TRBV2
CASSVWGSGANVLTF
TGTGCCAGCAGTGTGTGGGGGTCAGGGGCCAACGTCCTGACTTTC
>NA|TRBJ1-1|NA|TRBV19
CASSIGRVATEAFF
TGTGCCAGTAGTATCGGGAGGGTTGCCACTGAAGCTTTCTTT
>NA|TRBJ1-2|NA|TRBV5-4
CASSKARDTPNYGYTF
TGTGCCAGCAGTAAGGCCCGGGACACTCCTAACTATGGCTACACCTTC
>NA|TRBJ1-1|NA|TRBV11-1
CASSFMSTANTEAFF
TGTGCCAGCAGCTTCATGAGCACCGCGAACACTGAAGCTTTCTTT